Below are 29 T cell receptor beta chains sequenced from a single sample in a study of early T cells in non-severe SARS-CoV-2 infection. MiXCR was run by TCRdb on the 5' RACE reads, yielding one entry per CDR3 protein. The table lists over 60,000 distinct CDR3 sequences, about 12% of them singletons. Sequenced material: whole blood. Receptors were obtained from an adult who was a healthcare worker with PCR-confirmed SARS-CoV-2 infection or an uninfected control (not recorded which).

The gene calls are TRBV9 and TRBJ2-7, with D maybe TRBD1 (6 bases). The ends were cut back, 1 base at V and 2 bases at J, with 13 bases in the middle. CDR1 SGDLS and CDR2 YYNGEE come from the germline V gene. CDR3 length equals 15 residues. The CDR3 DNA reads as TGTGCCAGCAGCGTAACTTGGGACACTGCCTACGAGCAGTACTTC. Its protein is CASSVTWDTAYEQYF. Together with reference TRBV9 and TRBJ2-7, the CDR3 gives the full variable domain: DSGVTQTPKHLITATGQRVTLRCSPRSGDLSVYWYQQSLDQGLQFLIQYYNGEERAKGNILERFSAQQFPDLHSELNLSSLELGDSALYFCASSVTWDTAYEQYFGPGTRLTVT.

This clonotype was found many times. V and J are TRBV4-1 and TRBJ2-1; D is undetermined. The length of the CDR3 is 14 residues. V was trimmed by 3 bases and J by 4 bases, leaving 10 bases between them. Germline V gives CDR1 MGHRA, CDR2 YSYEKL. For the CDR3, the DNA is TGCGCCAGCAGCCAGCGGACCCCTTACAATGAGCAGTTCTTC. This codes for CASSQRTPYNEQFF.

The genes are TRBV12-3 or TRBV12-4 and TRBJ1-2, with 10 positions matching TRBD1. With V trimmed by 6 bases and J by 3 bases, 7 bases remained unmatched. The CDR3 contains 15 residues. CDR3 sequence (DNA): TGTGCCAGCAGCAATCGGGACAGGGGATACTATGGCTACACCTTC. Translating gives CASSNRDRGYYGYTF.

This clonotype appeared a few times. The J gene is TRBJ2-7, the V gene TRBV11-2, with a tentative D call TRBD1 (6 bases). CDR3 length: 15 amino acids. Trimming pared 6 bases from V and 2 bases from J, leaving 17 bases between. Germline-derived CDR1 and CDR2 are SGHAT and FQNNGV. CDR3 residues: CASSPTGTPAYEQYF. The CDR3, as DNA: TGTGCCAGCAGTCCCACAGGGACCCCTGCCTACGAGCAGTACTTC.

This clonotype came up many times. The chain joins TRBV19 to TRBJ2-1; TRBD2 matches 11 bases. CDR1 and CDR2 from the germline V gene are LNHDA and SQIVND (reference sequence). Germline trimming cut 1 base from V and 8 bases from J; bases unmatched to any gene: 1. The CDR3 runs 14 residues. This CDR3 is CASSIASGGHEQFF. CDR3 sequence (DNA): TGTGCCAGTAGTATAGCTAGCGGGGGGCATGAGCAGTTCTTC.

This clonotype was seen many times. V and J are TRBV18 and TRBJ2-1; unclear D gene. Trimming pared 4 bases from V and 4 bases from J, leaving 2 bases between. Germline-derived CDR1 and CDR2 are KGHSH and LQKENI. This CDR3 comprises 11 residues. The CDR3 loop reads CASSQYNEQFF. The CDR3 bases are TGTGCCAGCTCACAATACAATGAGCAGTTCTTC.

The sample holds many counts of this clonotype. CDR3 nucleotide sequence: TGTGCCAGCAGCTCAGGGCCAGGGAACTATGGCTACACCTTC. Translation: CASSSGPGNYGYTF. The chain carries TRBV7-9 and TRBJ1-2, with D maybe TRBD1 (5 bases). V gave up 4 bases and J gave up 2 bases, with 11 bases separating them. CDR3 length: 14 amino acids. In germline, CDR1 is SEHNR, CDR2 FQNEAQ (reference sequence).

The chain carries TRBV20-1 and TRBJ2-5; 7 nucleotides align to TRBD2. This CDR3 spans 14 amino acids. V was pared by 6 bases and J by 5 bases, with 12 bases of the junction left unmatched. The germline CDR1 and CDR2 sequences are DFQATT and SNEGSKA (reference sequence). In nucleotides, the CDR3 is TGCAGTGCCCTCCGGGACTACCTCGTCGAGACCCAGTACTTC. It specifies CSALRDYLVETQYF.

The genes are TRBV19 and TRBJ2-3, with D perhaps TRBD1 (6 bases). Germline V gives CDR1 LNHDA, CDR2 SQIVND (reference sequence). Trimming left V 4 bases short and J 5 bases short, with 13 bases between. The CDR3 runs to 14 residues. Here the CDR3 reads CASSTQGHKDTQYF. Here the CDR3 DNA reads TGTGCCAGTAGTACCCAGGGACACAAAGATACGCAGTATTTT.

This clonotype was seen many times. The genes are TRBV29-1 and TRBJ2-2, with TRBD1 matching 7 bases. Unmatched junction bases numbered 8, after V lost 7 bases and J lost 3 bases. CDR1 is SQVTM and CDR2 is ANQGSEA in the germline V gene. The CDR3 loop spans 14 amino acids. CDR3 residues: CSGSTGPYTGELFF. CDR3 nucleotide sequence: TGCAGCGGATCGACAGGGCCCTACACCGGGGAGCTGTTTTTT.

The chain couples TRBV29-1 to TRBJ1-2, with a weak D call TRBD1 (5 bases). From germline, CDR1 is SQVTM and CDR2 ANQGSEA. This CDR3 region has 14 residues. V lost 3 bases and J lost 4, with 15 bases in between. The CDR3: CSVDPQGGPYGYTF. The CDR3 DNA reads as TGCAGCGTTGACCCGCAGGGAGGACCCTATGGCTACACCTTC.

This clonotype was seen a few times. The chain has TRBV29-1 and TRBJ2-3; 8 bases match TRBD1. The germline gives CDR1 SQVTM, CDR2 ANQGSEA. The ends lost 1 base at V and 2 bases at J; junction bases unmatched: 5. The length of the CDR3 is 15 residues. The CDR3 nucleotides are TGCAGCGTTGAAGCCAGGGGGCGGGTCACAGATACGCAGTATTTT. Protein sequence: CSVEARGRVTDTQYF.

This clonotype was observed a handful of times. The chain combines TRBV20-1 with TRBJ1-2; D is unresolved. CDR1 and CDR2 (germline): DFQATT, SNEGSKA (reference sequence). V dropped 3 bases and J dropped 0 bases, with 8 bases sitting between them. CDR3 length: 13 amino acids. The CDR3 sequence: CSASAGSNYGYTF. CDR3 DNA sequence: TGCAGTGCTAGCGCAGGTTCTAACTATGGCTACACCTTC.

The V and J genes are TRBV7-9 and TRBJ2-3; 7 bases fit TRBD2. V lost 6 bases, J lost 5 bases, and 2 bases stayed unmatched. The CDR3 sequence is 12 residues long. Germline-derived CDR1 and CDR2 are SEHNR and FQNEAQ (reference sequence). CDR3 region: CASSWGGDTQYF. CDR3 sequence (DNA): TGTGCCAGCAGTTGGGGGGGAGATACGCAGTATTTT.

This clonotype came up a few times. The chain links TRBV7-9 to TRBJ2-3; the match to TRBD1 covers 11 bases. Germline V gene lookup returns CDR1 SEHNR and CDR2 FQNEAQ (reference sequence). The CDR3 consists of 15 residues. V was clipped by 1 base and J by 5 bases; unmatched bases: 2. The CDR3: CASSLVGTGGDTQYF. The DNA for the CDR3 is TGTGCCAGCAGCTTAGTTGGGACAGGGGGAGATACGCAGTATTTT.

Many counts were recorded for this clonotype. The chain employs TRBV5-1 and TRBJ2-1; weak D call: TRBD1 (5 bases). Trimming shortened V by 7 bases and J by 6 bases, and 14 bases separated the two germline ends. The CDR3 has 13 amino acids. CDR1 and CDR2 (germline): SGHRS, YFSETQ. CDR3 in DNA: TGCGCCAGCGGTTCAGGGAAGGTCAATGAGCAGTTCTTC. Translated, it gives CASGSGKVNEQFF. The full variable domain, rest sourced from reference TRBV5-1 and TRBJ2-1, is KAGVTQTPRYLIKTRGQQVTLSCSPISGHRSVSWYQQTPGQGLQFLFEYFSETQRNKGNFPGRFSGRQFSNSRSEMNVSTLELGDSALYLCASGSGKVNEQFFGPGTRLTVL.

The chain links TRBV6-6 to TRBJ1-2; D might be TRBD1 (6 bases). The CDR3 totals 12 residues. Between the trimmed V and J ends, which lost 5 bases and 6 bases, there was a span of 10 bases. Germline-derived CDR1 and CDR2 are MNHNY and SVGAGI (reference sequence). CDR3 region: CASSQQGHGYTF. The CDR3 DNA is TGTGCCAGCAGTCAACAGGGACATGGCTACACCTTC.

The V call is TRBV3-1, the J call TRBJ2-7; 11 bases map to TRBD1. CDR3 length: 12 residues. Germline V gives CDR1 LGHDT, CDR2 YNNKEL (reference sequence). V lost 8 bases to trimming and J lost 4 bases; unmatched junction nucleotides: 1. The CDR3 nucleotides are TGTGCCAGCGGGACAGGGGGATACGAGCAGTACTTC. Its translation: CASGTGGYEQYF.

V and J are TRBV6-1 and TRBJ2-3; unclear D gene. V dropped 2 bases and J dropped 0 bases, with 9 bases sitting between them. The germline gives CDR1 MNHNS, CDR2 SASEGT. The CDR3 spans 15 residues. The DNA of the CDR3 is TGTGCCAGCAGTGAACAAAGGTCTAGCACAGATACGCAGTATTTT. Translating gives CASSEQRSSTDTQYF.

The chain uses TRBV7-9 and TRBJ1-1; the D gene is possibly TRBD1 (6 bases). There are 16 residues in the CDR3. Per germline, CDR1 SEHNR and CDR2 FQNEAQ (reference sequence). Between the trimmed V and J ends, which lost 1 base and 4 bases, there was a span of 16 bases. The CDR3 nucleotides read TGTGCCAGCAGCTTAGTCGTGGGGGCCCGTGGCACTGAAGCTTTCTTT. Translating gives CASSLVVGARGTEAFF.

This clonotype was counted many times. The gene calls are TRBV14 and TRBJ1-1, with 7 bases lining up with TRBD1. The CDR3 totals 16 residues. The trim removed 3 bases at V and 0 bases at J, leaving 7 bases unmatched. Germline CDR1 reads SGHDN; CDR2 reads FVKESK. This CDR3 is CASSQGQGVLNTEAFF. CDR3 DNA: TGTGCCAGCAGCCAGGGGCAGGGGGTCCTGAACACTGAAGCTTTCTTT.

This chain uses TRBV18 with TRBJ2-5, with D perhaps TRBD1 (6 bases). V was cut by 6 bases and J by 4 bases, with 18 bases left in between. The CDR3 is made up of 15 amino acids. CDR1 and CDR2 from the germline V gene are KGHSH and LQKENI. The CDR3 protein is CASSSIQGRGETQYF. The CDR3 DNA reads as TGTGCCAGCTCGAGCATACAGGGCCGAGGAGAGACCCAGTACTTC.

The V and J genes are TRBV7-2 and TRBJ2-5; 7 bases line up with TRBD1. This CDR3 is built from 14 residues. V was clipped by 5 bases and J by 5 bases; unmatched bases: 8. In germline, CDR1 is SGHTA, CDR2 FQGNSA. The CDR3 is CASSPQRGPETQYF. CDR3 bases: TGTGCCAGCAGCCCCCAGAGGGGGCCTGAGACCCAGTACTTC.

The chain recombines TRBV5-4 with TRBJ2-1, with D maybe TRBD2 (6 bases). This CDR3 has 16 amino acids. Germline CDR1 SGHNT, CDR2 YYREEE (reference sequence). Trimming left V 0 bases short and J 7 bases short, with 17 bases between. CDR3 amino acids: CASSLAGGTPRNEQFF. The CDR3 nucleotides read TGTGCCAGCAGCTTGGCCGGAGGGACGCCTAGGAATGAGCAGTTCTTC.

The table lists this clonotype with a few counts. The chain is built from TRBV7-9 and TRBJ2-5; 10 nucleotides match TRBD1. CDR3 length equals 16 residues. Losses at the gene ends were 5 bases for V and 5 bases for J; bases not matched to a gene: 11. In germline, CDR1 is SEHNR, CDR2 FQNEAQ (reference sequence). The CDR3 loop reads CASSASDRGQQETQYF. The DNA of the CDR3 is TGTGCCAGCAGCGCGTCCGACAGGGGGCAGCAGGAGACCCAGTACTTC.

V gene TRBV4-2 combines with J gene TRBJ1-1, with a possible D match to TRBD1 (5 bases). The CDR3 contains 17 residues. V lost 0 bases to trimming and J lost 0 bases, with 14 bases between them. CDR1 is LGHNA and CDR2 is YNFKEQ in the germline V gene. The CDR3: CASSQEIGAELNTEAFF. CDR3 nucleotides: TGTGCCAGCAGCCAAGAGATAGGGGCGGAGTTGAACACTGAAGCTTTCTTT.

This clonotype was picked up many times. The rearrangement uses TRBV30 and TRBJ2-1; 7 bases fit TRBD2. The CDR3 extends over 13 amino acids. Germline CDR1 is GTSNPN and CDR2 is SVGIG (reference sequence). The V and J ends lost 7 bases and 8 bases, in that order; junction bases with no gene match: 11. DNA for the CDR3: TGTGCCTTCAACCCTGGAGCGGGGTATGAGCAGTTCTTC. Protein sequence: CAFNPGAGYEQFF.

This clonotype has just a few counts. This chain joins TRBV9 and TRBJ2-2; D uncertain. This CDR3 comprises 14 residues. The V and J ends lost 4 bases and 6 bases respectively, with 13 bases between them. CDR1 is SGDLS, CDR2 YYNGEE, per germline. CDR3 sequence (DNA): TGTGCCAGCAGCCCGTATGGTGTGGCCGGGGAGCTGTTTTTT. Translated: CASSPYGVAGELFF.

This clonotype was counted at least ten times. The rearrangement links TRBV20-1 to TRBJ2-1, with 11 bases aligning to TRBD2. Germline-derived CDR1 and CDR2 are DFQATT and SNEGSKA (reference sequence). V lost 8 bases and J lost 4; bases outside the gene matches: 10. The CDR3 spans 15 residues. The CDR3 region is CSPNPSGGTYNEQFF. The CDR3, as DNA: TGCAGTCCGAACCCTAGCGGGGGGACGTACAATGAGCAGTTCTTC.